This TCR beta chain was retrieved from a study of response to subunit inactivated influenza vaccine. Study observations and caveats: Authors suggested each seasonal influenza vaccination recruits few new T cells.

The CDR3 extends over 18 amino acids. V shed 4 bases and J 1 base; nucleotides not matched to a gene: 10. The germline CDR1 and CDR2 sequences are SGHAT and FQNNGV. TCRdb re-called the RT-PCR reads through MiXCR, storing one row per CDR3 protein. The table has some 600,000 distinct CDR3 sequences, about 14% seen once. With regard to this clonotype: Its antigen is still unknown.

This TCR derives from a man over 45 who received an inactivated influenza vaccine. The chain is built from TRBV11-2 and TRBJ2-3; 11 bases agree with TRBD2. Specimen: PBMCs from blood, collected 14 to 15 days before vaccination. CDR3 region: CASSSIGSLAGGTDTQYF. The CDR3 DNA sequence: TGTGCCAGCAGCTCCATAGGCTCACTAGCGGGGGGCACAGATACGCAGTATTTT.